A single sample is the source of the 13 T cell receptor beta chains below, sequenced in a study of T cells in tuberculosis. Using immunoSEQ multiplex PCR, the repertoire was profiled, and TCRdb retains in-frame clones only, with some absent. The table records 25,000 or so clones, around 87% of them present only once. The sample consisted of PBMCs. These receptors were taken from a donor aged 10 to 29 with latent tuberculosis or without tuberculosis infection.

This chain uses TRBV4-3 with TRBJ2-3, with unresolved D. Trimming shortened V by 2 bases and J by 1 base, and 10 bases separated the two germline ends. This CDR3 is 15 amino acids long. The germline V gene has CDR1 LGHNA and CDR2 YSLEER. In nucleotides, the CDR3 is TGCGCCAGCAGCCAACAACTTGCCCGCACAGATACGCAGTATTTT. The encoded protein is CASSQQLARTDTQYF.

CDR3 loop: CASGTGTAYGYTF. The DNA for the CDR3 is TGTGCCAGCGGAACCGGGACAGCCTATGGCTACACCTTC. The chain employs TRBV27 and TRBJ1-2, with 7 bases matching TRBD1. Germline assignment: CDR1 MNHEY and CDR2 SMNVEV (reference sequence). V was pared by 8 bases and J by 4 bases, with 7 bases of the junction left unmatched. The CDR3 extends over 13 amino acids.

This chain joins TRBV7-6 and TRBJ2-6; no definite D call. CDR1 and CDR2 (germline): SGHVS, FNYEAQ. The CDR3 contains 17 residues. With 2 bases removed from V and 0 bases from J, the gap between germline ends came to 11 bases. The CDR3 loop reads CASSLSHLRSGANVLTF. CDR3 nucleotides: TGTGCCAGCAGCTTATCCCACTTGCGCTCTGGGGCCAACGTCCTGACTTTC.

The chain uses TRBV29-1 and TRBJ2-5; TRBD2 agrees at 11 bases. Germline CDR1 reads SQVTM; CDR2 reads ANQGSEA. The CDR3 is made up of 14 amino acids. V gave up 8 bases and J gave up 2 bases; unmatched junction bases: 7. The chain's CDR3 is CSFLTSGVQETQYF. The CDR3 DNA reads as TGCAGCTTTTTGACTAGCGGGGTTCAAGAGACCCAGTACTTC.

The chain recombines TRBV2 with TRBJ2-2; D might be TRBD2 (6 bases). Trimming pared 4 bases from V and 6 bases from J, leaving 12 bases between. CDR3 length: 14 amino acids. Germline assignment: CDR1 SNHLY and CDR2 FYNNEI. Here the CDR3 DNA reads TGTGCCAGCAGTGCTAGACTAGATTCCGGGGAGCTGTTTTTT. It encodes CASSARLDSGELFF.

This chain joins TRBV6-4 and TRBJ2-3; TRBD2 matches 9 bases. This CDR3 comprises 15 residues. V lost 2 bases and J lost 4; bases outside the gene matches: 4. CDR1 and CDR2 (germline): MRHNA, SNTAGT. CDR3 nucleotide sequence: TGTGCCAGCAGTGACCGCGGGGGGGCCCCAGATACGCAGTATTTT. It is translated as CASSDRGGAPDTQYF.

CDR3 protein: CASSSVDSVGQPQHF. CDR3 coding DNA: TGTGCCAGCAGTTCCGTAGACAGTGTCGGTCAGCCCCAGCATTTT. J is TRBJ1-5 and V is TRBV28; possible D gene TRBD1, 5 bases. V dropped 4 bases and J dropped 6 bases, with 16 bases sitting between them. This CDR3 has 15 residues. CDR1 is MDHEN and CDR2 is SYDVKM in the germline V gene.

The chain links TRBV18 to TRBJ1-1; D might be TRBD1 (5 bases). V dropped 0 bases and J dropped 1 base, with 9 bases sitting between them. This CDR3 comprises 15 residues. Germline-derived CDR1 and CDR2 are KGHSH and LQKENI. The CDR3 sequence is CASSPPMGGNTEAFF. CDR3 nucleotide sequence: TGTGCCAGCTCACCACCGATGGGGGGGAACACTGAAGCTTTCTTT.

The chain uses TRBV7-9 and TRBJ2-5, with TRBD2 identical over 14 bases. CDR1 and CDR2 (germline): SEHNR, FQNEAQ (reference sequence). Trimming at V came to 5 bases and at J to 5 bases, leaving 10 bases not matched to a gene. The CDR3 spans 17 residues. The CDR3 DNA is TGTGCCAGCAGCACCGGGACTAGCGGGGGAGCGGGGGAGACCCAGTACTTC. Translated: CASSTGTSGGAGETQYF.

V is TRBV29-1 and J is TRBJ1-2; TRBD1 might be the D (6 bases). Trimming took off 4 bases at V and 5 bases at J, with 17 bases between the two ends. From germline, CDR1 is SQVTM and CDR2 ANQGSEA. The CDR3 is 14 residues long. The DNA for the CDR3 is TGCAGCGTTGTAGGCTCGTTAGGGGGTTATGGCTACACCTTC. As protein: CSVVGSLGGYGYTF.

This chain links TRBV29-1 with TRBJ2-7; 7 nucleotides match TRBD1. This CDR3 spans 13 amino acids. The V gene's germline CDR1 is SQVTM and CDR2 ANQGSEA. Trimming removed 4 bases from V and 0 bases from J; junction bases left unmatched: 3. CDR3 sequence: CSVVGTDSYEQYF. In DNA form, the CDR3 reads TGCAGCGTTGTGGGGACAGACTCCTACGAGCAGTACTTC.

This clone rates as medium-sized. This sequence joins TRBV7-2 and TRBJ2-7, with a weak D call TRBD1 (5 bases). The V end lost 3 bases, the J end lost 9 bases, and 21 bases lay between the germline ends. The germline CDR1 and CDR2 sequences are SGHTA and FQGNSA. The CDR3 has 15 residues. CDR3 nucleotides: TGTGCCAGCAGCTTCGCCGCTCTTGGGGCCACCGGGCAGTACTTC. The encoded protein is CASSFAALGATGQYF.

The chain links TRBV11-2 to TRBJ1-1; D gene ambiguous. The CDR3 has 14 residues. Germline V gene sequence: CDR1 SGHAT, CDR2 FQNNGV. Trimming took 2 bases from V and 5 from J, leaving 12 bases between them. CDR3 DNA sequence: TGTGCCAGCAGCTTACTCAGGTCGGGGACTGAAGCTTTCTTT. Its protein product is CASSLLRSGTEAFF.